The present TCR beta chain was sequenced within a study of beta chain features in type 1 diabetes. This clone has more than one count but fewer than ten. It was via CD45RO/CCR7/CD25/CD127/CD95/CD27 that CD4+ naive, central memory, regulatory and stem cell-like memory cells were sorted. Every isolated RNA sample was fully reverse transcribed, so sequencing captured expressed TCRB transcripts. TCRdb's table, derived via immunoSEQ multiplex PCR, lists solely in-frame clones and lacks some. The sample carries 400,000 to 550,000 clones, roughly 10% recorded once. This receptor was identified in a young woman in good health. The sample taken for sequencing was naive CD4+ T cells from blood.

The CDR3 nucleotides are TGTGCCAGCAGCTTAGTGGGACAAGCCTCTGGAAACACCATATATTTT. This gives the protein CASSLVGQASGNTIYF. The chain joins TRBV7-2 to TRBJ1-3; D possibly corresponds to TRBD1 (6 bases). Germline CDR1 is SGHTA and CDR2 is FQGNSA. The CDR3 covers 16 residues. Between the trimmed V and J ends, which lost 1 base and 0 bases, there was a span of 10 bases.